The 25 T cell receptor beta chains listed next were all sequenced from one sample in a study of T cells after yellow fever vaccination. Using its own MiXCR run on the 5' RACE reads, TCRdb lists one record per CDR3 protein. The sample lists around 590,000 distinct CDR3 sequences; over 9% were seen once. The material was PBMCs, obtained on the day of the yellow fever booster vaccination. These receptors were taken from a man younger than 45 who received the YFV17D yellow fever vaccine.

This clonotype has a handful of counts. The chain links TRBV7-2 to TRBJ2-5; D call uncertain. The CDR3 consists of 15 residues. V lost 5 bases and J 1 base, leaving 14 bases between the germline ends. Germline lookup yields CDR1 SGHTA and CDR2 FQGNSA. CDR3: CASSQLVTSQETQYF. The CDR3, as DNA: TGTGCCAGCAGCCAGCTGGTAACATCCCAAGAGACCCAGTACTTC.

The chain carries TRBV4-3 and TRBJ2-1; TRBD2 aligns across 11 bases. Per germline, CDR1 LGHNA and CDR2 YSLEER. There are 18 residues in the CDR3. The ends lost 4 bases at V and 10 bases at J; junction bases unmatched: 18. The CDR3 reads CASSPLGVGLAGGREQFF. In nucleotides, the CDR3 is TGCGCCAGCAGCCCCCTTGGGGTTGGCCTAGCGGGAGGTAGGGAGCAGTTCTTC.

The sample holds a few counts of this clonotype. The CDR3 is CASTKRESYEQYF. The CDR3 DNA follows: TGTGCCAGCACCAAGCGGGAGTCTTACGAGCAGTACTTC. This rearrangement joins TRBV6-6 to TRBJ2-7, with 8 bases matching TRBD2. There are 13 residues in the CDR3. CDR1 is MNHNY, CDR2 SVGAGI, per germline (reference sequence). Trimming cost V 7 bases and J 4 bases; bases outside gene matches: 6.

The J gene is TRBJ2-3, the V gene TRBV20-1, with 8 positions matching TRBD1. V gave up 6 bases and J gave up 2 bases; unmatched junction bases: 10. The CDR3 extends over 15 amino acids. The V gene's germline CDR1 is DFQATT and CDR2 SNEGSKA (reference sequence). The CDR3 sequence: CSAKGGTGFTDTQYF. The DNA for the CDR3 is TGCAGTGCCAAAGGCGGGACAGGCTTCACAGATACGCAGTATTTT.

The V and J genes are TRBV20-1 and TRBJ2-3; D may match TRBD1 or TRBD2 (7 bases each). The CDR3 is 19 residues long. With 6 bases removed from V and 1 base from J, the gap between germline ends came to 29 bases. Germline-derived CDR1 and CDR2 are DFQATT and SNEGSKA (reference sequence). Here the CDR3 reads CSAERPAGQLDVGTDTQYF. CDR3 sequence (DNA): TGCAGTGCGGAGAGACCAGCGGGACAGCTGGACGTCGGCACAGATACGCAGTATTTT.

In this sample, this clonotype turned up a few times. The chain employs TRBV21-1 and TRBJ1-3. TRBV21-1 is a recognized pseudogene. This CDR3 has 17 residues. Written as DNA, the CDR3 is TGTGCCAGCAGCTCCCGTAGCCTTGGGAGCTCTGGAAACACCATATATTTT. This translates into CASSSRSLGSSGNTIYF.

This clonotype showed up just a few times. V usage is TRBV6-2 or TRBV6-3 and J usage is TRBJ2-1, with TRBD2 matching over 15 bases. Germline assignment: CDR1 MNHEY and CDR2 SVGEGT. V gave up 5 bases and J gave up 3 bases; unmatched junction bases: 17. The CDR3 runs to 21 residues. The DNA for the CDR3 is TGTGCCAGCAGTCCCCGGACTAGCGGGAGGGGGGTTGTTGCCGGCTACAATGAGCAGTTCTTC. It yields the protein CASSPRTSGRGVVAGYNEQFF.

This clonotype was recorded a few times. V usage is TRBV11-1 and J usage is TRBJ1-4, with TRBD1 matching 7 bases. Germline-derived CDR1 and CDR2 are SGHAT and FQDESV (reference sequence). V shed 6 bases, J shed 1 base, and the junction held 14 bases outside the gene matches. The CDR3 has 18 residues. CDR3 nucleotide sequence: TGTGCCAGCAGAAAGGGATACAGGGGCCGCGGAACTAATGAAAAACTGTTTTTT. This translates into CASRKGYRGRGTNEKLFF.

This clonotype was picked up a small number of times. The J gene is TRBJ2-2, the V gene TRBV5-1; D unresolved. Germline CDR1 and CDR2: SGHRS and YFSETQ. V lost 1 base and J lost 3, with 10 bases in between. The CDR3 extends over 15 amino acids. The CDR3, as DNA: TGCGCCAGCAGCTTGTCCAGCGAACACACCGGGGAGCTGTTTTTT. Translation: CASSLSSEHTGELFF. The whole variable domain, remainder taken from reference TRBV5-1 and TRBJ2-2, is KAGVTQTPRYLIKTRGQQVTLSCSPISGHRSVSWYQQTPGQGLQFLFEYFSETQRNKGNFPGRFSGRQFSNSRSEMNVSTLELGDSALYLCASSLSSEHTGELFFGEGSRLTVL.

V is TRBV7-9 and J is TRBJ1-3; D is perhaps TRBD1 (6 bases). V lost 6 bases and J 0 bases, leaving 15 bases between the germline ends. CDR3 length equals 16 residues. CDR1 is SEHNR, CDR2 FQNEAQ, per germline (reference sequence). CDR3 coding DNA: TGTGCCAGCAGTTCCACAGGGATTTACTCTGGAAACACCATATATTTT. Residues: CASSSTGIYSGNTIYF.

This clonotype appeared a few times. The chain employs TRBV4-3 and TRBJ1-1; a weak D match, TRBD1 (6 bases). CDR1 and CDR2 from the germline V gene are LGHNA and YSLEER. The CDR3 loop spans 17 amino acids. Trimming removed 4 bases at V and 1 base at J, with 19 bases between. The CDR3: CASSLGARASGNTEAFF. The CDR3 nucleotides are TGCGCCAGCAGCCTGGGGGCCAGGGCGAGTGGGAACACTGAAGCTTTCTTT.

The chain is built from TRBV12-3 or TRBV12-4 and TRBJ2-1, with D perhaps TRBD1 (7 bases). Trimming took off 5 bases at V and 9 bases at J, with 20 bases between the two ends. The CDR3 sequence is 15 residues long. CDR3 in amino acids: CASSPGGGRSPEQFF. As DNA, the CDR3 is TGTGCCAGCAGTCCAGGGGGTGGGAGGTCCCCTGAGCAGTTCTTC.

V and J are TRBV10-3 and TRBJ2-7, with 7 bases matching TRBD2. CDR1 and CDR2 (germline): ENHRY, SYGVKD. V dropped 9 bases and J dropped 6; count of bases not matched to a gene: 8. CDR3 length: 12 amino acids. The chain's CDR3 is CAIAPRELEQYF. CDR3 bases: TGTGCCATAGCTCCGCGGGAGCTCGAGCAGTACTTC.

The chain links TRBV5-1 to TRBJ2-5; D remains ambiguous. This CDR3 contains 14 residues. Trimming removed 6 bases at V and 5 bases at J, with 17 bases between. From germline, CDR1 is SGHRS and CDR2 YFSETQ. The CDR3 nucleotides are TGCGCCAGCACCGGAACTTCTTTGGGGGAGACCCAGTACTTC. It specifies CASTGTSLGETQYF.

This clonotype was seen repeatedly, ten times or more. The CDR3 protein is CATSREGQAYEQYF. The CDR3 DNA sequence: TGTGCCACCAGCAGAGAGGGACAAGCCTACGAGCAGTACTTC. The genes are TRBV15 and TRBJ2-7, with a possible D match to TRBD1 (6 bases). V lost 0 bases and J lost 2, with 8 bases in between. CDR3 length: 14 amino acids. Germline-derived CDR1 and CDR2 are LNHNV and YYDKDF (reference sequence).

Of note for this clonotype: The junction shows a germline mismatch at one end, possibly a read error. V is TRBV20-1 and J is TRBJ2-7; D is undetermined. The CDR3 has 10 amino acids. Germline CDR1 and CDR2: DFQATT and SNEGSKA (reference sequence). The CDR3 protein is CCALDYEQYF. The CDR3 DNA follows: TGCTGTGCCCTCGACTACGAGCAGTACTTC.

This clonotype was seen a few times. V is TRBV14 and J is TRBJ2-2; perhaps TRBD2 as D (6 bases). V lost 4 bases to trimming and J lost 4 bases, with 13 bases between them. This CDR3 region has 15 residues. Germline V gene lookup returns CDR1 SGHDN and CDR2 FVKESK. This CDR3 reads CASSRLGTFTGELFF. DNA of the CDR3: TGTGCCAGCAGCCGGTTGGGGACTTTCACCGGGGAGCTGTTTTTT. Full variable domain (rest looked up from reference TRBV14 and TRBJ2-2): EAGVTQFPSHSVIEKGQTVTLRCDPISGHDNLYWYRRVMGKEIKFLLHFVKESKQDESGMPNNRFLAERTGGTYSTLKVQPAELEDSGVYFCASSRLGTFTGELFFGEGSRLTVL.

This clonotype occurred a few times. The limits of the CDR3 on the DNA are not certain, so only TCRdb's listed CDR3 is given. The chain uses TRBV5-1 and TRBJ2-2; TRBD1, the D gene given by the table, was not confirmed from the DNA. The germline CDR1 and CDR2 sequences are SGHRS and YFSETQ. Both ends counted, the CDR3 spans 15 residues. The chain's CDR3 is CASSFQGLRAGELFF.

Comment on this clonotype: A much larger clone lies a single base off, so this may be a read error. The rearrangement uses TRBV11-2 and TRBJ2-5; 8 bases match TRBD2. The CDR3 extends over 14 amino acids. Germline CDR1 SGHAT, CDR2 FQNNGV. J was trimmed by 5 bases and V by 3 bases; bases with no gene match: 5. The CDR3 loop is CASSFGGRFETQYF. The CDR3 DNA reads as TGTGCCAGCAGCTTCGGCGGGAGGTTTGAGACCCAGTACTTC.

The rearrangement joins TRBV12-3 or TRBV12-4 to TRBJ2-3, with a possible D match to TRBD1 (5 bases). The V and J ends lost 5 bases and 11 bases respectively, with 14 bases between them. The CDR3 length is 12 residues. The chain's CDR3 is CASSRTRSVQYF. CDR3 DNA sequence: TGTGCCAGCAGTAGGACACGGTCTGTGCAGTATTTT.

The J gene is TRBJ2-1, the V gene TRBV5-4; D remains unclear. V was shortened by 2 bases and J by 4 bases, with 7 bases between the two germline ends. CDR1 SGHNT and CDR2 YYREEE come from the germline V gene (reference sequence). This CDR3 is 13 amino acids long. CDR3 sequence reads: CASSFLEYNEQFF. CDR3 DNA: TGTGCCAGCAGCTTTCTCGAATACAATGAGCAGTTCTTC. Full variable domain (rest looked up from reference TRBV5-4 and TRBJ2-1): ETGVTQSPTHLIKTRGQQVTLRCSSQSGHNTVSWYQQALGQGPQFIFQYYREEENGRGNFPPRFSGLQFPNYSSELNVNALELDDSALYLCASSFLEYNEQFFGPGTRLTVL.

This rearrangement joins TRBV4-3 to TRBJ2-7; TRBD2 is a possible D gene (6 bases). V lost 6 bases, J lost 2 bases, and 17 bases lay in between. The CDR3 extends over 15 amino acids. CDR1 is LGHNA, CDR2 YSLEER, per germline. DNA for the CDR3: TGCGCCAGCAGTCGGGGGTGGGACGGGACCTACGAGCAGTACTTC. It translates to CASSRGWDGTYEQYF.

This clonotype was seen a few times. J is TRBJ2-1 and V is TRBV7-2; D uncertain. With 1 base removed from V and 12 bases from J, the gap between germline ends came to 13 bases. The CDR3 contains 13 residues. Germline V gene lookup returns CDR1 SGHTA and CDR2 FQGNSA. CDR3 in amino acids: CASSLGRAAAQFF. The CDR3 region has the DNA TGTGCCAGCAGCTTAGGAAGGGCGGCGGCGCAGTTCTTC.

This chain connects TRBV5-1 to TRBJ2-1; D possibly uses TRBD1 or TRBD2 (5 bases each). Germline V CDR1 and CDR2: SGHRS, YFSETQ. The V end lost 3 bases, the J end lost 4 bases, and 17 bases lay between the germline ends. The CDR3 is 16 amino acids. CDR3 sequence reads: CASSSDRKRRYNEQFF. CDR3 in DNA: TGCGCCAGCAGCTCCGACAGAAAGCGGCGATACAATGAGCAGTTCTTC. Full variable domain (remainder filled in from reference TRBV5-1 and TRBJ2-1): KAGVTQTPRYLIKTRGQQVTLSCSPISGHRSVSWYQQTPGQGLQFLFEYFSETQRNKGNFPGRFSGRQFSNSRSEMNVSTLELGDSALYLCASSSDRKRRYNEQFFGPGTRLTVL.

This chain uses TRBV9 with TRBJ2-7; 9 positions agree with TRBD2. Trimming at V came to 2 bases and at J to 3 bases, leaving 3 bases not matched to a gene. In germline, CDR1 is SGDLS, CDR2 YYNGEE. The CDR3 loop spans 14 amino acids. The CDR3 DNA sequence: TGTGCCAGCAGCGTGTTAGCGGGAGACTACGAGCAGTACTTC. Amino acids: CASSVLAGDYEQYF. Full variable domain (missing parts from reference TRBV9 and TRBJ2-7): DSGVTQTPKHLITATGQRVTLRCSPRSGDLSVYWYQQSLDQGLQFLIQYYNGEERAKGNILERFSAQQFPDLHSELNLSSLELGDSALYFCASSVLAGDYEQYFGPGTRLTVT.